This TCR beta chain was found in a study of blood T cell repertoires in COVID-19. Across the study: COVID-19 samples collected from the United States, Italy and Spain covered acute and convalescent phases. Sample material is recorded as cDNA or gDNA derived from T cells, B-cell-depleted T cells, or PBMCs.

Original methodology: Amplification of reference gene primers was used by the study to estimate nucleated cell counts. Assay used: immunoSEQ multiplex PCR; TCRdb lists only in-frame clones, some missing. V and J calls and clone size follow that table, whereas D and trimming were derived from the DNA. The sample gives 150,000 to 200,000 clones, roughly 79% of which show up once; approximately 26% is in the top ten. V was clipped by 0 bases and J by 4 bases, with 18 bases between them. CDR1 is WNHNN, CDR2 SYGVQD, per germline (reference sequence). The CDR3 loop spans 17 amino acids. The sequence derives from a woman between 65 and 79 years old with acute or convalescent COVID-19. The rearrangement uses TRBV10-1 and TRBJ2-5; possibly TRBD1 for D (5 bases). The sample taken for sequencing was peripheral blood. The CDR3 is CASSESSQGLWGETQYF. The CDR3, as DNA: TGCGCCAGCAGTGAGTCATCGCAGGGTCTATGGGGAGAGACCCAGTACTTC.